The 24 T cell receptor beta chains given below trace back to one sample, sequenced in a study of T cells in Graves' hyperthyroidism and ophthalmopathy. TCR beta CDR3 regions were amplified from RNA. An initial round of RT-PCR targeting the TCR CDR3 relied on the HTBI primer set. TCRdb ran MiXCR on the multiplex PCR reads and lists one entry per CDR3 protein. In the table there are approximately 590,000 distinct CDR3 sequences, under 60% of which are singletons. Sequenced sample: peripheral blood or thyroid tissue (not recorded which). These receptors originate from a woman between 18 and 29 years old with Graves' hyperthyroidism.

With respect to this clonotype: A read error may be the cause here, since a much bigger clone is one base away. This rearrangement joins TRBV29-1 to TRBJ2-6, with TRBD2 matching 14 bases. V was clipped by 2 bases and J by 2 bases; unmatched bases: 2. Looked up from germline, CDR1 is SQVTM and CDR2 is ANQGSEA. This CDR3 is 17 amino acids long. CDR3 sequence reads: CSVETGLAGAGANVLTF. For the CDR3, the DNA is TGCAGCGTTGAAACGGGACTAGCGGGAGCTGGGGCCAACGTCCTGACTTTC.

V and J are TRBV5-1 and TRBJ2-7; the match to TRBD1 covers 8 bases. V dropped 4 bases and J dropped 2; count of bases not matched to a gene: 5. The CDR3 is 14 amino acids. The germline gives CDR1 SGHRS, CDR2 YFSETQ. CDR3: CASSVTGQAYEQYF. The CDR3 bases are TGCGCCAGCAGCGTAACGGGACAGGCCTACGAGCAGTACTTC.

The J gene is TRBJ2-5, the V gene TRBV7-9; unclear D gene. The germline V and J ends were trimmed by 5 bases and 4 bases, with 14 bases remaining between them. The CDR3 is 14 residues long. CDR1 is SEHNR, CDR2 FQNEAQ, per germline (reference sequence). This chain's CDR3 is CASSRWRTSETQYF. CDR3 coding DNA: TGTGCCAGCAGCCGATGGCGGACCTCAGAGACCCAGTACTTC.

This sequence joins TRBV20-1 and TRBJ1-2, with a possible D match to TRBD1 (6 bases). From germline, CDR1 is DFQATT and CDR2 SNEGSKA (reference sequence). V lost 4 bases and J 1 base, leaving 13 bases between the germline ends. This CDR3 spans 14 amino acids. CDR3 DNA sequence: TGCAGTGCTATTGAGGACAGAGATAACTATGGCTACACCTTC. Protein product: CSAIEDRDNYGYTF.

The count of this clonotype is one. This chain links TRBV29-1 with TRBJ2-7, with 12 bases lining up with TRBD2. The CDR3 runs 12 residues. Germline-derived CDR1 and CDR2 are SQVTM and ANQGSEA. Trimming at V came to 7 bases and at J to 7 bases, leaving 5 bases not matched to a gene. The CDR3 protein is CSAVTSGREQYF. Written as DNA, the CDR3 is TGCAGCGCCGTCACTAGCGGGAGGGAGCAGTACTTC.

This chain joins TRBV2 and TRBJ2-7; D not certain. This CDR3 is built from 15 residues. Trimming took 7 bases from V and 1 from J, leaving 17 bases between them. Germline values: CDR1 SNHLY, CDR2 FYNNEI. For the CDR3, the DNA is TGTGCCAGCACCCTGGACGTAGGCCAGTCCTACGAGCAGTACTTC. Its protein product is CASTLDVGQSYEQYF.

This rearrangement joins TRBV7-9 to TRBJ1-5; D is unclear. V lost 1 base and J 7 bases, leaving 17 bases between the germline ends. The CDR3 has 16 residues. In germline, CDR1 is SEHNR, CDR2 FQNEAQ (reference sequence). This chain's CDR3 is CASSLGRRGVRQPQHF. DNA for the CDR3: TGTGCCAGCAGCTTAGGAAGGCGCGGGGTAAGGCAGCCCCAGCATTTT.

As regards this clonotype: One junction end does not reproduce the germline sequence, and a read error may be involved. V gene TRBV7-2 combines with J gene TRBJ1-6; D not resolved. This CDR3 is built from 18 residues. Germline values: CDR1 SGHTA, CDR2 FQGNSA. CDR3 in DNA: TGCGCCAGCAGCGAAGGGCGGATGTTTGGGTCCTATAATTCACCCCTCCACTTT. It is translated as CASSEGRMFGSYNSPLHF.

This clonotype is labeled medium-sized. Germline is not matched at one junction end, which may reflect a read error. The chain recombines TRBV4-3 with TRBJ1-1; weak D call: TRBD1 (6 bases). This CDR3 is 14 amino acids long. CDR1 is LGHNA, CDR2 YSLEER, per germline. The CDR3 here is CASSQETGATEAFF. CDR3 in DNA: TGTGCCAGCAGCCAAGAGACAGGCGCTACTGAAGCTTTCTTT.

A note on this clonotype: A much larger clone lies one base from this, so it may be a read error. The chain joins TRBV20-1 to TRBJ1-5; D is uncertain. The CDR3 length is 12 residues. Germline CDR1 is DFQATT and CDR2 is SNEGSKA (reference sequence). V shed 1 base and J shed 1 base, with 2 bases lying between them. Here the CDR3 reads CSARASNQPQHF. The CDR3 region has the DNA TGCAGTGCTAGAGCCAGCAATCAGCCCCAGCATTTT.

The rearrangement joins TRBV7-8 to TRBJ2-7; 12 bases fit TRBD2. The trim removed 1 base at V and 7 bases at J, leaving 5 bases unmatched. The CDR3 extends over 15 amino acids. Germline V gene lookup returns CDR1 SGHVS and CDR2 FQNEAQ. In DNA, the CDR3 is TGTGCCAGCAGCTTAGATACTAGCGGGAGGCGGGAGCAGTACTTC. Protein: CASSLDTSGRREQYF.

For this clonotype: Since a much larger clone is just one base distant, this may be a read error. The DNA of the CDR3 is TGCAGCGTTGAAGGGACAGTGAAAGCTTTCTTT. This encodes CSVEGTVKAFF. The V gene is TRBV29-1, the J gene TRBJ1-1; weak D call: TRBD1 (6 bases). The CDR3 has 11 residues. The V gene lost 1 base and the J gene lost 9 bases, with 9 bases spanning the gap. The germline V gene has CDR1 SQVTM and CDR2 ANQGSEA.

A remark on this clonotype: The junction differs from germline at one of its ends, possibly a read error. This chain connects TRBV19 to TRBJ2-5, with TRBD2 matching 7 bases. The CDR3 covers 14 residues. Germline CDR1 reads LNHDA; CDR2 reads SQIVND (reference sequence). CDR3 in amino acids: CASRSAGSWETRYF. The CDR3 DNA reads TGTGCCAGTAGATCAGCGGGAAGCTGGGAGACCCGGTACTTC.

This sequence joins TRBV4-3 and TRBJ1-5; no definite D call. Germline V gene lookup returns CDR1 LGHNA and CDR2 YSLEER. Trimming stripped 0 bases from V and 0 bases from J, with 9 bases between. This CDR3 spans 16 amino acids. The CDR3 spells CASSQEGPDSNQPQHF. The CDR3 DNA reads as TGCGCCAGCAGCCAAGAAGGGCCGGATAGCAATCAGCCCCAGCATTTT.

This rearrangement joins TRBV5-5 to TRBJ1-2, with TRBD1 as a possible D gene (5 bases). Germline CDR1 SGHKS, CDR2 YYEKEE (reference sequence). Between the trimmed V and J ends, which lost 4 bases and 0 bases, there was a span of 22 bases. CDR3 size: 18 residues. The CDR3 coding sequence is TGTGCCAGCAGCCAAGATCTCAACCCGACAGTTCCTAACTATGGCTACACCTTC. Its protein is CASSQDLNPTVPNYGYTF.

This clonotype was counted a few times. The junction departs from germline at one end; a sequencing error may be responsible. The rearrangement joins TRBV7-7 to TRBJ2-2, with D unclear. CDR1 is SSHAT and CDR2 is FNYEAQ in the germline V gene (reference sequence). The CDR3 totals 15 residues. The CDR3 here is CASSLGVTNTGELFF. In DNA, the CDR3 is TGTGCTAGCAGCTTAGGTGTGACAAACACCGGGGAGCTGTTTTTT. The whole variable domain, filled in from reference TRBV7-7 and TRBJ2-2, reads GAGVSQSPRYKVTKRGQDVTLRCDPISSHATLYWYQQALGQGPEFLTYFNYEAQPDKSGLPSDRFSAERPEGSISTLTIQRTEQRDSAMYRCASSLGVTNTGELFFGEGSRLTVL.

This clonotype was recorded at least ten times. The rearrangement links TRBV29-1 to TRBJ2-7; weak D call: TRBD1 (5 bases). This CDR3 is 12 amino acids long. V was cut by 4 bases and J by 4 bases, with 11 bases left in between. The germline V gene encodes CDR1 SQVTM and CDR2 ANQGSEA. The DNA for the CDR3 is TGCAGCGTTGTCCTGGACATTTACGAGCAGTACTTC. Protein: CSVVLDIYEQYF.

CDR3 loop: CAIPELAGQRETQYF. The CDR3 DNA is TGCGCCATCCCAGAACTAGCGGGACAGAGGGAGACCCAGTACTTC. The chain is built from TRBV10-2 and TRBJ2-5, with TRBD2 matching 10 bases. J gave up 5 bases and V 10 bases, and 13 bases lay outside the gene matches. Germline V CDR1 and CDR2: WSHSY, SAAADI. The CDR3 extends over 15 amino acids.

V gene TRBV2 combines with J gene TRBJ1-4, with TRBD1 matching 8 bases. The CDR3 length is 14 residues. Germline V gene sequence: CDR1 SNHLY, CDR2 FYNNEI. The trim removed 6 bases at V and 14 bases at J, leaving 14 bases unmatched. The CDR3 here is CASSFAEWDRSLFF. The CDR3 nucleotides read TGTGCCAGCAGCTTCGCAGAATGGGACAGGAGCCTGTTTTTT. Together with reference TRBV2 and TRBJ1-4, the CDR3 gives the full variable domain: EPEVTQTPSHQVTQMGQEVILRCVPISNHLYFYWYRQILGQKVEFLVSFYNNEISEKSEIFDDQFSVERPDGSNFTLKIRSTKLEDSAMYFCASSFAEWDRSLFFGSGTQLSVL.

Remarks on this clonotype: This may arise from a read error, as a much more abundant clone is one base away. The conserved closing phenylalanine or tryptophan is absent in this CDR3, likely reflecting a read error. J is TRBJ2-7 and V is TRBV10-3, with D tentatively TRBD2 (6 bases). V lost 2 bases and J lost 0, with 11 bases in between. Germline values: CDR1 ENHRY, CDR2 SYGVKD. The CDR3 has 15 residues. The CDR3 sequence is CAISEPTRVSYEQYL. In DNA, the CDR3 is TGTGCCATCAGTGAGCCGACTAGGGTCTCCTACGAGCAGTACTTA.

The chain uses TRBV29-1 and TRBJ1-1; D perhaps matches TRBD1 (5 bases). V shed 7 bases and J shed 1 base, with 13 bases lying between them. The CDR3 runs to 13 residues. Germline values: CDR1 SQVTM, CDR2 ANQGSEA. For the CDR3, the DNA is TGCAGCGGGGGGAGGCAACCGAACACTGAAGCTTTCTTT. Translated, it gives CSGGRQPNTEAFF.

This clonotype was detected only a few times. The rearrangement uses TRBV4-2 and TRBJ1-2; TRBD1 agrees at 7 bases. V was pared by 5 bases and J by 4 bases, with 7 bases of the junction left unmatched. The CDR3 spans 14 residues. Germline CDR1 and CDR2: LGHNA and YNFKEQ. The CDR3 coding sequence is TGTGCCAGCAGCGAGACAGGGACCCTCTATGGCTACACCTTC. Translating it yields CASSETGTLYGYTF.

This clonotype has a count of ten or more. This rearrangement joins TRBV20-1 to TRBJ2-7; TRBD2 matches 10 bases. Germline trimming cut 6 bases from V and 3 bases from J; bases unmatched to any gene: 11. CDR1 DFQATT and CDR2 SNEGSKA come from the germline V gene (reference sequence). The CDR3 runs to 15 residues. This CDR3 reads CSAHGDSGRHYEQYF. In nucleotides, the CDR3 is TGCAGTGCCCACGGGGATAGCGGGAGGCACTACGAGCAGTACTTC.

This clonotype has ten or more counts. This chain joins TRBV19 and TRBJ1-2; D remains ambiguous. V lost 4 bases, J lost 4 bases, and 13 bases lay in between. The CDR3 is 14 residues long. Per the germline V gene, CDR1 is LNHDA and CDR2 is SQIVND (reference sequence). The chain's CDR3 is CASSNLGRGYGYTF. In DNA form, the CDR3 reads TGTGCCAGTAGTAACCTGGGTCGCGGCTATGGCTACACCTTC.